The 13 T cell receptor beta chains in this list originate from one sample, sequenced in a study of cytomegalovirus exposure and HLA in healthy donors. PCR primers comprised 60 Vbeta and 13 Jbeta primers. Generated by immunoSEQ multiplex PCR, the TCRdb table keeps only in-frame clones and is missing some. The repertoire consists of around 72,000 clones, with 65% to 70% occurring once and the leading ten covering about 20%. The sequencing input was PBMCs. These receptor sequences come from a middle-aged man in good health and CMV-seropositive.

The rearrangement uses TRBV29-1 and TRBJ2-2; D is unresolved. This CDR3 region has 12 residues. The germline V gene encodes CDR1 SQVTM and CDR2 ANQGSEA. The CDR3 region has the DNA TGCAGTGTGGTCACGTTCGGCGGGGAGCTGTTTTTT. Its translation is CSVVTFGGELFF.

J is TRBJ2-2 and V is TRBV12-5, with D possibly being TRBD2 (5 bases). CDR3 length: 14 residues. Germline V lookup: CDR1 LGHNT, CDR2 FRNRAP. V lost 2 bases and J 6 bases, leaving 10 bases between the germline ends. CDR3 DNA: TGTGCTAGTGGTTTGACCCCCGGGGCCGGGGAGCTGTTTTTT. This codes for CASGLTPGAGELFF.

This clone was detected only a few times. The chain couples TRBV14 to TRBJ2-7; 7 nucleotides align to TRBD1. The CDR3 runs to 14 residues. V dropped 3 bases and J dropped 4; count of bases not matched to a gene: 6. Germline lookup yields CDR1 SGHDN and CDR2 FVKESK. CDR3 nucleotide sequence: TGTGCCAGCAGCCAGTATGGACAGGTTTACGAGCAGTACTTC. Protein: CASSQYGQVYEQYF.

This sequence joins TRBV6-6 and TRBJ2-2; 14 bases align to TRBD2. CDR3 length: 16 residues. The V gene end was trimmed by 10 bases and the J gene end by 3 bases; junction bases not matched to a gene: 7. Looked up from germline, CDR1 is MNHNY and CDR2 is SVGAGI (reference sequence). The DNA of the CDR3 is TGTGCCACGACTAGCGGGGGGGCGATGCACACCGGGGAGCTGTTTTTT. This encodes CATTSGGAMHTGELFF.

The chain uses TRBV4-3 and TRBJ1-6; D gene unclear. V lost 0 bases to trimming and J lost 4 bases, with 10 bases between them. CDR3 length: 16 amino acids. Germline assignment: CDR1 LGHNA and CDR2 YSLEER. CDR3 sequence: CASSQESASYNSPLHF. The CDR3 region has the DNA TGCGCCAGCAGCCAAGAATCTGCCAGTTATAATTCACCCCTCCACTTT.

The chain joins TRBV30 to TRBJ1-5; 10 nucleotides line up with TRBD1. Germline V gene data show CDR1 as GTSNPN and CDR2 as SVGIG (reference sequence). The CDR3 is made up of 13 amino acids. The V and J ends lost 0 bases and 11 bases, in that order; junction bases with no gene match: 4. This CDR3 is CAWSVYGQGAQHF. CDR3 nucleotide sequence: TGTGCCTGGAGTGTATATGGACAGGGGGCCCAGCATTTT.

The V and J genes are TRBV5-6 and TRBJ1-4; the D is unclear. The CDR3 totals 17 residues. Germline loops: CDR1 SGHDT, CDR2 YYEEEE. Trimming pared 4 bases from V and 11 bases from J, leaving 27 bases between. The CDR3 DNA reads as TGTGCCAGCAGCCAGAGTGGTGGGCCCGGTGAACTTGGGAAACTGTTTTTT. Its protein is CASSQSGGPGELGKLFF.

This chain's CDR3 is CASSLVAALNTGELFF. In nucleotides, the CDR3 is TGCGCCAGCAGCTTGGTAGCAGCTTTGAACACCGGGGAGCTGTTTTTT. This chain joins TRBV5-1 and TRBJ2-2, with unresolved D. Germline lookup yields CDR1 SGHRS and CDR2 YFSETQ. The CDR3 is 16 residues long. V was trimmed by 0 bases and J by 1 base, leaving 10 bases between them.

V is TRBV7-8 and J is TRBJ2-3, with TRBD1 matching over 9 bases. The CDR3 length is 16 residues. Germline V gives CDR1 SGHVS, CDR2 FQNEAQ. V shed 1 base, J shed 3 bases, and the junction held 5 bases outside the gene matches. The CDR3 spells CASSLVTGGVTDTQYF. The DNA of the CDR3 is TGTGCCAGCAGCTTAGTGACAGGGGGTGTTACAGATACGCAGTATTTT.

This clone has only one observation. This chain uses TRBV6-5 with TRBJ2-3; D may be TRBD2 (7 bases). This CDR3 has 14 residues. The V end was cut by 5 bases, the J end by 2 bases, with 11 bases between. Germline-derived CDR1 and CDR2 are MNHEY and SVGAGI. CDR3 in amino acids: CASSGGGPTDTQYF. The CDR3 DNA reads TGTGCCAGCAGTGGGGGGGGGCCCACAGATACGCAGTATTTT.

This rearrangement joins TRBV5-1 to TRBJ2-5; D may be TRBD1 (7 bases). The CDR3 runs to 15 residues. The germline gives CDR1 SGHRS, CDR2 YFSETQ. V lost 0 bases and J 3 bases, leaving 12 bases between the germline ends. The CDR3 spells CASSLGQGGEETQYF. CDR3 sequence (DNA): TGCGCCAGCAGCTTGGGACAGGGCGGGGAAGAGACCCAGTACTTC.

A word on this clone: The same CDR3 is also encoded by other DNA sequences in this sample. The rearrangement joins TRBV6-6 to TRBJ2-1; a weak D match, TRBD2 (6 bases). The CDR3 sequence is 13 residues long. Germline values: CDR1 MNHNY, CDR2 SVGAGI (reference sequence). The ends were cut back, 5 bases at V and 8 bases at J, with 13 bases in the middle. CDR3 residues: CASSVRGSDEQFF. The CDR3 DNA follows: TGTGCCAGCAGTGTACGGGGGAGCGATGAGCAGTTCTTC.

The chain uses TRBV7-9 and TRBJ2-3, with 10 positions matching TRBD2. CDR3 length: 16 residues. V lost 4 bases, J lost 2 bases, and 6 bases stayed unmatched. Per germline, CDR1 SEHNR and CDR2 FQNEAQ (reference sequence). The CDR3 loop is CASSSASGGDTDTQYF. As DNA, the CDR3 is TGTGCCAGCAGCTCCGCTAGCGGGGGAGACACAGATACGCAGTATTTT. The variable domain in full, with the rest retrieved from reference TRBV7-9 and TRBJ2-3, is DTGVSQNPRHKITKRGQNVTFRCDPISEHNRLYWYRQTLGQGPEFLTYFQNEAQLEKSRLLSDRFSAERPKGSFSTLEIQRTEQGDSAMYLCASSSASGGDTDTQYFGPGTRLTVL.